The 29 T cell receptor beta chains in this list originate from one sample, sequenced in a study of shared clonotypes between healthy human individuals. The table came from immunoSEQ multiplex PCR; TCRdb's copy has only in-frame clones and leaves some out. Seen here are a few million clones, over 85% observed once, and the top ten hold 0.39%. What was sequenced was naive CD4+ T cells from PBMCs. Stated subset: CD45RA+ positively selected. Source of these receptors: a man younger than 35 in good health. Some clones in this sample may be carry-over from other donors' samples.

This clone was picked up a small number of times. The chain uses TRBV9 and TRBJ1-1; TRBD1 is a possible D gene (6 bases). CDR1 and CDR2 from the germline V gene are SGDLS and YYNGEE. CDR3 length: 14 amino acids. V was cut by 2 bases and J by 4 bases, with 12 bases left in between. The CDR3 DNA reads TGTGCCAGCAGCGTGACAGGTATCAGCACTGAAGCTTTCTTT. Translation gives CASSVTGISTEAFF. Full variable domain (rest looked up from reference TRBV9 and TRBJ1-1): DSGVTQTPKHLITATGQRVTLRCSPRSGDLSVYWYQQSLDQGLQFLIQYYNGEERAKGNILERFSAQQFPDLHSELNLSSLELGDSALYFCASSVTGISTEAFFGQGTRLTVV.

The V call is TRBV29-1, the J call TRBJ2-3, with D possibly TRBD2 on 6 matching bases. This CDR3 region has 13 residues. V lost 7 bases, J lost 4 bases, and 15 bases lay in between. CDR1 and CDR2 (germline): SQVTM, ANQGSEA. CDR3 region: CSGLTRRADTQYF. The CDR3 bases are TGCAGCGGCTTGACTAGGAGGGCAGATACGCAGTATTTT.

This clone was seen a single time. The chain is built from TRBV4-1 and TRBJ1-6, with D possibly being TRBD1 (5 bases). CDR3 length: 17 residues. Germline V gives CDR1 MGHRA, CDR2 YSYEKL. The V and J ends lost 3 bases and 1 base respectively, with 13 bases between them. This CDR3 is CASSHGRAGSYNSPLHF. The CDR3 DNA reads as TGCGCCAGCAGCCATGGCAGGGCCGGGTCCTATAATTCACCCCTCCACTTT.

This chain connects TRBV5-5 to TRBJ1-4; TRBD1 is a possible D gene (5 bases). Germline V gives CDR1 SGHKS, CDR2 YYEKEE (reference sequence). This CDR3 region has 16 residues. V lost 4 bases and J 7 bases, leaving 20 bases between the germline ends. Written as DNA, the CDR3 is TGTGCCAGCAGCCCGTTTATCATAGGGGAGTTTGAAAAACTGTTTTTT. Its protein product is CASSPFIIGEFEKLFF.

The J gene is TRBJ1-2, the V gene TRBV2; D may be TRBD1 (6 bases). There are 14 residues in the CDR3. Trimming cost V 1 base and J 4 bases, with 10 bases left between them. The germline V gene encodes CDR1 SNHLY and CDR2 FYNNEI. CDR3 DNA: TGTGCCAGCAGTGAAGTATTAGGGGGCTATGGCTACACCTTC. Protein: CASSEVLGGYGYTF.

The chain has TRBV5-5 and TRBJ2-1; D possibly corresponds to TRBD2 (5 bases). From germline, CDR1 is SGHKS and CDR2 YYEKEE (reference sequence). V lost 2 bases and J lost 9, with 9 bases in between. The CDR3 has 12 residues. CDR3 nucleotide sequence: TGTGCCAGCAGCTTTTTGAGGGCTGAGCAGTTCTTC. The encoded protein is CASSFLRAEQFF.

This sequence joins TRBV28 and TRBJ1-2; TRBD1 is a possible D gene (5 bases). CDR3 length equals 15 residues. Trimming stripped 7 bases from V and 2 bases from J, with 17 bases between. The V gene's germline CDR1 is MDHEN and CDR2 SYDVKM. The DNA for the CDR3 is TGTGCCAGCAACAAGGCCGGGGGAACAAACTATGGCTACACCTTC. It translates to CASNKAGGTNYGYTF.

V is TRBV13 and J is TRBJ1-3; a weak D match, TRBD2 (5 bases). Gene TRBJ2-2 matches the end of the DNA better, so the J call may be wrong. The CDR3 has 16 residues. Germline CDR1 PRHDT, CDR2 FYEKMQ (reference sequence). This CDR3 reads CASSLTAQRDTGELFF. The CDR3 bases are TGTGCCAGCAGCTTAACGGCCCAACGGGATACCGGGGAGCTGTTTTTT.

V and J are TRBV6-5 and TRBJ1-1; D might be TRBD1 (6 bases). Germline CDR1 and CDR2: MNHEY and SVGAGI. This CDR3 has 15 amino acids. Trimming removed 6 bases at V and 7 bases at J, with 21 bases between. CDR3 sequence: CASRPRGLVGGEAFF. Here the CDR3 DNA reads TGTGCCAGCAGGCCCAGGGGCCTAGTAGGGGGTGAAGCTTTCTTT.

The rearrangement joins TRBV28 to TRBJ1-2; 7 positions agree with TRBD1. CDR3 length: 15 amino acids. J was trimmed by 7 bases and V by 3 bases; bases with no gene match: 11. The germline V gene has CDR1 MDHEN and CDR2 SYDVKM. In DNA, the CDR3 is TGTGCCAGCAGTTTTGACAGGGTCGCACTCGGTGGCTACACCTTC. Its protein is CASSFDRVALGGYTF.

Notes on this clone: The same CDR3 can be traced to other DNA sequences in this sample. V is TRBV5-1 and J is TRBJ2-7, with TRBD2 as a possible D gene (6 bases). The CDR3 has 15 amino acids. Germline CDR1 and CDR2: SGHRS and YFSETQ. Trimming removed 4 bases at V and 2 bases at J, with 16 bases between. Here the CDR3 DNA reads TGCGCCAGCAGCCCCGGTAGCGGTCTCACCTACGAGCAGTACTTC. Amino acid sequence: CASSPGSGLTYEQYF.

The V gene is TRBV28, the J gene TRBJ2-7, with a tentative D call TRBD1 (5 bases). The germline gives CDR1 MDHEN, CDR2 SYDVKM. The CDR3 runs to 14 residues. Trimming took 5 bases from V and 4 from J, leaving 15 bases between them. The CDR3: CASSIMTAYYEQYF. In nucleotides, the CDR3 is TGTGCCAGCAGTATCATGACAGCTTATTACGAGCAGTACTTC.

The V and J genes are TRBV7-9 and TRBJ2-1; maybe TRBD2 (5 bases). CDR3 size: 13 residues. Trimming removed 6 bases at V and 5 bases at J, with 11 bases between. Germline V CDR1 and CDR2: SEHNR, FQNEAQ (reference sequence). CDR3 in DNA: TGTGCCAGCAGTCAAGACTATAACAATGAGCAGTTCTTC. Residues: CASSQDYNNEQFF.

The rearrangement joins TRBV5-1 to TRBJ1-1, with D uncertain. CDR3 size: 15 residues. V gave up 3 bases and J gave up 0 bases, with 12 bases separating them. CDR1 is SGHRS, CDR2 YFSETQ, per germline. As DNA, the CDR3 is TGCGCCAGCAGCTACATGGGAGGAATGAACACTGAAGCTTTCTTT. This encodes CASSYMGGMNTEAFF. The full variable domain, completed using reference TRBV5-1 and TRBJ1-1, is KAGVTQTPRYLIKTRGQQVTLSCSPISGHRSVSWYQQTPGQGLQFLFEYFSETQRNKGNFPGRFSGRQFSNSRSEMNVSTLELGDSALYLCASSYMGGMNTEAFFGQGTRLTVV.

This clone was observed once. This chain uses TRBV18 with TRBJ2-7; D remains unclear. The CDR3 sequence is 15 residues long. Between the trimmed V and J ends, which lost 2 bases and 3 bases, there was a span of 14 bases. Germline V lookup: CDR1 KGHSH, CDR2 LQKENI. CDR3 sequence: CASSPGAEINYEQYF. For the CDR3, the DNA is TGTGCCAGCTCACCAGGCGCGGAGATAAACTACGAGCAGTACTTC. The complete variable domain, with remaining parts taken from reference TRBV18 and TRBJ2-7, reads NAGVMQNPRHLVRRRGQEARLRCSPMKGHSHVYWYRQLPEEGLKFMVYLQKENIIDESGMPKERFSAEFPKEGPSILRIQQVVRGDSAAYFCASSPGAEINYEQYFGPGTRLTVT.

As regards this clone: Within the sample, other DNA sequences also encode this same CDR3. This rearrangement joins TRBV19 to TRBJ2-7; 10 bases are a match to TRBD1. Germline assignment: CDR1 LNHDA and CDR2 SQIVND (reference sequence). The CDR3 loop spans 14 amino acids. Trimming cost V 8 bases and J 4 bases; bases outside gene matches: 8. The CDR3 spells CASRPGTGVYEQYF. The CDR3 DNA follows: TGTGCCAGTCGGCCCGGGACAGGGGTTTACGAGCAGTACTTC.

This clone was found once. Other DNA sequences in this specimen translate into the identical CDR3. The chain combines TRBV2 with TRBJ1-5; 9 bases fit TRBD1. Trimming cost V 5 bases and J 3 bases; bases outside gene matches: 2. CDR1 and CDR2 (germline): SNHLY, FYNNEI. The CDR3 is 14 residues long. CDR3 in amino acids: CASSKQGANQPQHF. In DNA form, the CDR3 reads TGTGCCAGCAGTAAACAGGGGGCCAATCAGCCCCAGCATTTT.

Notes on this clone: This specimen includes other DNA sequences encoding the same CDR3. The CDR3 is CASSLGPGNYGYTF. DNA of the CDR3: TGTGCCAGCAGCTTAGGCCCAGGCAACTATGGCTACACCTTC. This chain uses TRBV7-2 with TRBJ1-2; unclear D gene. Germline CDR1 and CDR2: SGHTA and FQGNSA. Trimming pared 1 base from V and 2 bases from J, leaving 8 bases between. This CDR3 has 14 amino acids.

This clone has only one observation. This chain connects TRBV5-6 to TRBJ1-1; maybe TRBD1 (5 bases). The V gene's germline CDR1 is SGHDT and CDR2 YYEEEE. V lost 0 bases and J 3 bases, leaving 9 bases between the germline ends. The CDR3 is 14 amino acids. The CDR3 reads CASSLGGKDTEAFF. CDR3 bases: TGTGCCAGCAGCTTGGGGGGGAAGGACACTGAAGCTTTCTTT.

Only one count was recorded for this clone. This chain connects TRBV11-2 to TRBJ2-1, with D perhaps TRBD2 (6 bases). The CDR3 is 16 amino acids. CDR1 is SGHAT and CDR2 is FQNNGV in the germline V gene. With 1 base removed from V and 8 bases from J, the gap between germline ends came to 18 bases. The CDR3 reads CASSLGGGIISDEQFF. CDR3 DNA: TGTGCCAGCAGCTTAGGCGGAGGGATTATAAGCGATGAGCAGTTCTTC.

J is TRBJ2-7 and V is TRBV7-9; 7 nucleotides match TRBD2. V dropped 4 bases and J dropped 6; count of bases not matched to a gene: 9. The length of the CDR3 is 14 residues. Germline CDR1 SEHNR, CDR2 FQNEAQ (reference sequence). The CDR3 protein is CASSSTSLVSEQYF. The CDR3 coding sequence is TGTGCCAGCAGCTCGACTAGCTTAGTTTCCGAGCAGTACTTC.

The chain recombines TRBV10-3 with TRBJ1-4, with D unresolved. The germline V and J ends were trimmed by 4 bases and 0 bases, with 9 bases remaining between them. The CDR3 has 15 residues. The germline gives CDR1 ENHRY, CDR2 SYGVKD. The CDR3 region is CAISAALATNEKLFF. In DNA form, the CDR3 reads TGTGCCATCAGTGCCGCTCTTGCAACTAATGAAAAACTGTTTTTT.

This chain links TRBV28 with TRBJ1-2; 9 nucleotides match TRBD1. The CDR3 is made up of 15 amino acids. Germline V gives CDR1 MDHEN, CDR2 SYDVKM. The J segment lost 4 bases and the V segment lost 7 bases, leaving 10 bases of the junction unmatched. CDR3 amino acids: CASMKQGARSYGYTF. DNA of the CDR3: TGTGCCAGCATGAAACAGGGGGCTCGCAGCTATGGCTACACCTTC.

This clone was counted once. The CDR3 sequence is CATSRGGEGIVGYTF. CDR3 nucleotides: TGTGCCACCAGCAGAGGGGGCGAAGGGATAGTTGGCTACACCTTC. This sequence joins TRBV15 and TRBJ1-2, with TRBD1 as a possible D gene (5 bases). Trimming pared 1 base from V and 7 bases from J, leaving 16 bases between. This CDR3 region has 15 residues. Looked up from germline, CDR1 is LNHNV and CDR2 is YYDKDF (reference sequence).

As regards this clone: The sample has other DNA sequences that encode this CDR3 too. The chain is built from TRBV5-1 and TRBJ1-2; D gene uncertain. The CDR3 sequence is 14 residues long. From germline, CDR1 is SGHRS and CDR2 YFSETQ. V gave up 0 bases and J gave up 2 bases, with 8 bases separating them. CDR3 loop: CASSLVPENYGYTF. DNA for the CDR3: TGCGCCAGCAGCTTGGTCCCAGAAAACTATGGCTACACCTTC.

The chain recombines TRBV5-4 with TRBJ2-1; a possible D gene is TRBD1 (6 bases). Germline values: CDR1 SGHNT, CDR2 YYREEE (reference sequence). Deletions cut 2 bases from V and 10 bases from J, with 10 bases between. This CDR3 is built from 12 residues. The CDR3 coding sequence is TGTGCCAGCAGCTTAATAGGGGGAGAGCAGTTCTTC. This sequence encodes CASSLIGGEQFF.

Only a few counts were recorded for this clone. The gene calls are TRBV30 and TRBJ1-1; D is uncertain. The V gene's germline CDR1 is GTSNPN and CDR2 SVGIG (reference sequence). V lost 7 bases and J lost 5, with 14 bases in between. This CDR3 contains 12 residues. The CDR3 protein is CASMGWLTEAFF. The CDR3 DNA reads as TGTGCCTCAATGGGTTGGTTGACTGAAGCTTTCTTT.

The chain is built from TRBV5-1 and TRBJ1-1; 7 bases fit TRBD1. This CDR3 has 14 residues. V lost 3 bases and J lost 4; bases outside the gene matches: 6. Germline CDR1 SGHRS, CDR2 YFSETQ. CDR3 region: CASSYSQGGTEAFF. The CDR3 DNA reads as TGCGCCAGCAGCTACTCCCAGGGGGGCACTGAAGCTTTCTTT.

CDR3 nucleotide sequence: TGTGCCAGCAGCTTGAGCGCGGGGGGGTCCTACGAGCAGTACTTC. Protein sequence: CASSLSAGGSYEQYF. This chain joins TRBV5-4 and TRBJ2-7; 9 nucleotides agree with TRBD2. This CDR3 has 15 residues. Germline V lookup: CDR1 SGHNT, CDR2 YYREEE (reference sequence). V gave up 1 base and J gave up 1 base; unmatched junction bases: 3.